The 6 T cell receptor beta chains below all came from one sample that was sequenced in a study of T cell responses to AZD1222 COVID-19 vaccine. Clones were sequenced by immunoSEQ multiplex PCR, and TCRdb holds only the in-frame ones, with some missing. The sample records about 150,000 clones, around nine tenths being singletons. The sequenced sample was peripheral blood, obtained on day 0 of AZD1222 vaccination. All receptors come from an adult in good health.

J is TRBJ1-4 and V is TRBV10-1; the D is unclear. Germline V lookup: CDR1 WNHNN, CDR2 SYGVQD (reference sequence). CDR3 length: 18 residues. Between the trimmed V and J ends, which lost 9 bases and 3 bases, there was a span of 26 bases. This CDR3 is CARLAPAQLEGANEKLFF. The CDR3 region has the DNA TGCGCCAGGCTAGCCCCGGCACAGCTCGAGGGAGCTAATGAAAAACTGTTTTTT.

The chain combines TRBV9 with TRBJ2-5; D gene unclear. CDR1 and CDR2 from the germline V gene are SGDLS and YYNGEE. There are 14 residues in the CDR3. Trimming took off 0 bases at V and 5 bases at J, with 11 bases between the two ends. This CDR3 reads CASSVGGSEETQYF. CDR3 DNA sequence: TGTGCCAGCAGCGTAGGGGGATCTGAGGAGACCCAGTACTTC.

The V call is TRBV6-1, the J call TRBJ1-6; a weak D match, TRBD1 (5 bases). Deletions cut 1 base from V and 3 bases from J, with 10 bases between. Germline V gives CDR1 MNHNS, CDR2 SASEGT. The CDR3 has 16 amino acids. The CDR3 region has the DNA TGTGCCAGCAGTGAAGTTGGGGGATACTATAATTCACCCCTCCACTTT. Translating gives CASSEVGGYYNSPLHF.

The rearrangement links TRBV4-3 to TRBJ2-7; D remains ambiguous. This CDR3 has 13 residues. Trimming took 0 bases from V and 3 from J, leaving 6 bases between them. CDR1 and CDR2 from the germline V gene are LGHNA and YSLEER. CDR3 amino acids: CASSQDTVYEQYF. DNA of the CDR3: TGCGCCAGCAGCCAAGATACAGTCTACGAGCAGTACTTC.

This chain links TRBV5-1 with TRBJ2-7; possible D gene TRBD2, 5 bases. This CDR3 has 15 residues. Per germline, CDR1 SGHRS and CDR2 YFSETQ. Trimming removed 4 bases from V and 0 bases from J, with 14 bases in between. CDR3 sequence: CASSPRAESSYEQYF. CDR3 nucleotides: TGCGCCAGCAGCCCGAGGGCGGAGAGCTCCTACGAGCAGTACTTC.

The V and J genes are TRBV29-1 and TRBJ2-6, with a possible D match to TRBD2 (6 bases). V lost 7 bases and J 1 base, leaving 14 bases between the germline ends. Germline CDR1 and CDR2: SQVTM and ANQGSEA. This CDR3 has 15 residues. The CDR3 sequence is CSGNPRESGANVLTF. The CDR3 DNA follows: TGCAGCGGAAATCCCCGGGAGTCTGGGGCCAACGTCCTGACTTTC.